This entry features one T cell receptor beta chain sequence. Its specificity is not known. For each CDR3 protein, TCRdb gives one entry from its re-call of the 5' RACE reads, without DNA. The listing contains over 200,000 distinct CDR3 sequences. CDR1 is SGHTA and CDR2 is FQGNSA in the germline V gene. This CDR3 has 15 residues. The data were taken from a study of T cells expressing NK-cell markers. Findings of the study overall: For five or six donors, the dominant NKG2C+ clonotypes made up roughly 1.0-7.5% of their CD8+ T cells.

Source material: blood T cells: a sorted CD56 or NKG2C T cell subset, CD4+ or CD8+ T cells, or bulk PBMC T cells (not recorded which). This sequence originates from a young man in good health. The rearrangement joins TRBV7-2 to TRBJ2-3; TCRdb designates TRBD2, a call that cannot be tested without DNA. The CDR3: CASRPPGLVTDTQYF.